Below, 17 T cell receptor beta chains from the same sample are listed, as sequenced in a study of blood T cell repertoires in COVID-19. Assay used: immunoSEQ multiplex PCR; TCRdb lists only in-frame clones, some missing. The sample includes about 200,000 clones, 80% to 90% of them seen just once. The sequenced material came from peripheral blood. Every receptor here comes from a man over 45 with acute or convalescent COVID-19.

The chain is built from TRBV5-4 and TRBJ2-7; 7 positions agree with TRBD2. The V gene end was trimmed by 4 bases and the J gene end by 5 bases; junction bases not matched to a gene: 6. This CDR3 is 13 amino acids long. Germline CDR1 is SGHNT and CDR2 is YYREEE (reference sequence). DNA of the CDR3: TGTGCCAGCAGCCGCGGGGGTAGGGACGAGCAGTACTTC. Its protein is CASSRGGRDEQYF.

This clone was counted between two and nine times. The rearrangement uses TRBV7-2 and TRBJ1-2; 7 nucleotides line up with TRBD1. The CDR3 extends over 15 amino acids. Germline V gene sequence: CDR1 SGHTA, CDR2 FQGNSA. V was pared by 5 bases and J by 2 bases, with 8 bases of the junction left unmatched. The CDR3 DNA sequence: TGTGCCAGCAGCCCACAGGGGACAGCGAACTATGGCTACACCTTC. Translation gives CASSPQGTANYGYTF.

The rearrangement uses TRBV18 and TRBJ2-7, with 10 bases fitting TRBD1. Germline values: CDR1 KGHSH, CDR2 LQKENI. The length of the CDR3 is 13 residues. The trim removed 6 bases at V and 5 bases at J, leaving 4 bases unmatched. The CDR3 protein is CASSPGQGNEQYF. The DNA for the CDR3 is TGTGCCAGCTCTCCGGGACAGGGGAACGAGCAGTACTTC. The full variable domain, its missing parts supplied by reference TRBV18 and TRBJ2-7, is NAGVMQNPRHLVRRRGQEARLRCSPMKGHSHVYWYRQLPEEGLKFMVYLQKENIIDESGMPKERFSAEFPKEGPSILRIQQVVRGDSAAYFCASSPGQGNEQYFGPGTRLTVT.

This chain uses TRBV3-1 (or the pseudogene TRBV3-2) with TRBJ2-2, with 8 nucleotides matching TRBD2. V trimming: 1 base; J trimming: 7 bases; junction bases outside the gene matches: 8. CDR3 length: 16 residues. CDR1 and CDR2 (germline): LGHDT, YNNKEL (reference sequence). The CDR3 spells CASSQAPAGVLGELFF. The CDR3 DNA sequence: TGTGCCAGCAGCCAAGCCCCAGCGGGGGTCCTCGGGGAGCTGTTTTTT.

The sample holds one count of this clone. The V gene is TRBV11-2, the J gene TRBJ1-3; no clear D. Germline V CDR1 and CDR2: SGHAT, FQNNGV. This CDR3 is 13 amino acids long. Trimming cost V 8 bases and J 0 bases, with 8 bases left between them. Here the CDR3 DNA reads TGTGCCAGCCCCGACTTCTCTGGAAACACCATATATTTT. It encodes CASPDFSGNTIYF.

J is TRBJ1-6 and V is TRBV5-1; unclear D gene. The CDR3 consists of 14 residues. Germline values: CDR1 SGHRS, CDR2 YFSETQ. Trimming shortened V by 3 bases and J by 8 bases, and 12 bases separated the two germline ends. For the CDR3, the DNA is TGCGCCAGCAGCTCAACCCCGGGGTATTCACCCCTCCACTTT. This gives the protein CASSSTPGYSPLHF.

The V gene is TRBV19, the J gene TRBJ1-5, with TRBD1 as a possible D gene (5 bases). This CDR3 spans 15 amino acids. Germline CDR1 and CDR2: LNHDA and SQIVND (reference sequence). Trimming removed 3 bases from V and 0 bases from J, with 9 bases in between. The CDR3 DNA is TGTGCCAGTAGTATGGACACTTATAGCAATCAGCCCCAGCATTTT. Its translation: CASSMDTYSNQPQHF.

The chain has TRBV10-1 and TRBJ2-5; 7 positions match TRBD1. Losses at the gene ends were 8 bases for V and 2 bases for J; bases not matched to a gene: 8. CDR1 WNHNN and CDR2 SYGVQD come from the germline V gene (reference sequence). The CDR3 extends over 14 amino acids. CDR3 amino acids: CASQEGGGQETQYF. Here the CDR3 DNA reads TGCGCCAGCCAGGAAGGGGGCGGACAAGAGACCCAGTACTTC.

The rearrangement joins TRBV18 to TRBJ1-1; D gene ambiguous. CDR3 size: 16 residues. CDR1 and CDR2 from the germline V gene are KGHSH and LQKENI. Trimming shortened V by 3 bases and J by 0 bases, and 14 bases separated the two germline ends. The CDR3 loop is CASSPALWQMNTEAFF. In nucleotides, the CDR3 is TGTGCCAGCTCACCTGCACTATGGCAGATGAACACTGAAGCTTTCTTT.

The V gene is TRBV9, the J gene TRBJ1-2; D unresolved. V lost 0 bases and J lost 4, with 13 bases in between. The CDR3 extends over 15 amino acids. Germline V lookup: CDR1 SGDLS, CDR2 YYNGEE. Here the CDR3 reads CASSVDPSFLYGYTF. The DNA for the CDR3 is TGTGCCAGCAGCGTAGACCCCAGTTTCCTCTATGGCTACACCTTC.

This clone was picked up a small number of times. The chain links TRBV6-2 or TRBV6-3 to TRBJ1-5, with TRBD1 as a possible D gene (5 bases). This CDR3 has 15 residues. Trimming shortened V by 4 bases and J by 0 bases, and 10 bases separated the two germline ends. Germline V gives CDR1 MNHEY, CDR2 SVGEGT. CDR3 region: CASSSGGISNQPQHF. Here the CDR3 DNA reads TGTGCCAGCAGTTCCGGGGGAATTAGCAATCAGCCCCAGCATTTT.

The chain employs TRBV29-1 and TRBJ1-2, with D hard to call. The CDR3 runs 12 residues. V was shortened by 4 bases and J by 0 bases, with 6 bases between the two germline ends. The germline CDR1 and CDR2 sequences are SQVTM and ANQGSEA. The CDR3 loop is CSVGSTNYGYTF. The DNA for the CDR3 is TGCAGCGTTGGGAGCACTAACTATGGCTACACCTTC.

This chain links TRBV12-3 or TRBV12-4 with TRBJ2-3, with a weak D call TRBD1 (6 bases). The CDR3 spans 12 residues. V gave up 5 bases and J gave up 5 bases, with 8 bases separating them. The CDR3 sequence: CASSRTEDTQYF. DNA for the CDR3: TGTGCCAGCAGTCGGACAGAAGATACGCAGTATTTT.

This clone was observed a single time. V gene TRBV19 combines with J gene TRBJ2-3; 7 nucleotides align to TRBD1. This CDR3 region has 14 residues. V dropped 6 bases and J dropped 0; count of bases not matched to a gene: 3. From germline, CDR1 is LNHDA and CDR2 SQIVND (reference sequence). CDR3 loop: CASSPTGSTDTQYF. The CDR3 region has the DNA TGTGCCAGTAGCCCGACAGGGAGCACAGATACGCAGTATTTT.

This chain links TRBV5-1 with TRBJ1-4; 8 bases are a match to TRBD1. Germline V gives CDR1 SGHRS, CDR2 YFSETQ. V was pared by 1 base and J by 2 bases, with 4 bases of the junction left unmatched. This CDR3 has 16 residues. As DNA, the CDR3 is TGCGCCAGCAGCTTGCGCCCAGGGGGCACTAATGAAAAACTGTTTTTT. This gives the protein CASSLRPGGTNEKLFF.

The V and J genes are TRBV11-2 and TRBJ2-5; 8 bases are a match to TRBD2. Germline assignment: CDR1 SGHAT and CDR2 FQNNGV. The CDR3 is made up of 15 amino acids. The trim removed 1 base at V and 5 bases at J, leaving 6 bases unmatched. This chain's CDR3 is CASSLVPGGAETQYF. CDR3 DNA: TGTGCCAGCAGCTTAGTGCCGGGGGGGGCTGAGACCCAGTACTTC.

The V call is TRBV5-1, the J call TRBJ2-1, with 10 nucleotides matching TRBD2. CDR3 length equals 16 residues. Germline CDR1 is SGHRS and CDR2 is YFSETQ. V lost 4 bases to trimming and J lost 3 bases; unmatched junction nucleotides: 7. The CDR3 nucleotides read TGCGCCAGCAGCCCTTTGGCTAGCGGGGGCTACAATGAGCAGTTCTTC. Protein: CASSPLASGGYNEQFF.